The 22 T cell receptor beta chains below come from one sample, sequenced in a study of cytomegalovirus exposure and HLA in healthy donors. PCR used 60 Vbeta primers and 13 Jbeta primers. Some clones are missing from TCRdb's copy, which holds only in-frame ones; the method was immunoSEQ multiplex PCR. The top ten hold roughly 1.5% of the sample, which has around 120,000 clones, around 75% seen once. The sequenced sample was PBMCs. The receptors were gathered from a young woman in good health and CMV-seronegative.

This rearrangement joins TRBV18 to TRBJ1-1; tentative D call: TRBD1 (6 bases). This CDR3 comprises 15 residues. Trimming removed 2 bases from V and 4 bases from J, with 14 bases in between. Looked up from germline, CDR1 is KGHSH and CDR2 is LQKENI. The CDR3 region has the DNA TGTGCCAGCTCACCAAATACAGGGCGAAGCACTGAAGCTTTCTTT. It yields the protein CASSPNTGRSTEAFF.

This chain connects TRBV6-4 to TRBJ1-1; a weak D match, TRBD1 (6 bases). Germline CDR1 and CDR2: MRHNA and SNTAGT. The CDR3 has 15 amino acids. The V and J ends lost 6 bases and 3 bases respectively, with 17 bases between them. The CDR3 spells CASRKLRTVYTEAFF. The CDR3 bases are TGTGCCAGCAGGAAACTGCGGACAGTATACACTGAAGCTTTCTTT.

V gene TRBV5-1 combines with J gene TRBJ2-7; maybe TRBD1 (6 bases). The CDR3 runs 16 residues. From germline, CDR1 is SGHRS and CDR2 YFSETQ. V was cut by 0 bases and J by 3 bases, with 16 bases left in between. CDR3 DNA sequence: TGCGCCAGCAGCTTGGGACAGGTTTTCGGGGACTACGAGCAGTACTTC. Protein: CASSLGQVFGDYEQYF.

The DNA for the CDR3 is TGCAGCGTTAGGGCTAGCTCGAATGAGCAGTTCTTC. Translation gives CSVRASSNEQFF. V usage is TRBV29-1 and J usage is TRBJ2-1; D is possibly TRBD2 (5 bases). Trimming pared 5 bases from V and 7 bases from J, leaving 12 bases between. Germline V gene lookup returns CDR1 SQVTM and CDR2 ANQGSEA. The length of the CDR3 is 12 residues.

V and J are TRBV2 and TRBJ2-1; 8 bases align to TRBD2. The germline V gene has CDR1 SNHLY and CDR2 FYNNEI. With V trimmed by 4 bases and J by 4 bases, 6 bases remained unmatched. The CDR3 extends over 15 amino acids. Written as DNA, the CDR3 is TGTGCCAGCAGTGTACGCGCGGGGGGTTACAATGAGCAGTTCTTC. Translating gives CASSVRAGGYNEQFF.

Here the CDR3 DNA reads TGTGCCAGCCAAACCCTACAGGGGACTGAGCAGTTCTTC. Translating gives CASQTLQGTEQFF. The genes are TRBV2 and TRBJ2-1, with 7 bases lining up with TRBD1. The V and J ends lost 8 bases and 9 bases, in that order; junction bases with no gene match: 10. The CDR3 contains 13 residues. In germline, CDR1 is SNHLY, CDR2 FYNNEI.

CDR3 DNA sequence: TGTGCCAGCAGCCCAGGGGACAGACCGAACACTGAAGCTTTCTTT. This sequence encodes CASSPGDRPNTEAFF. This sequence joins TRBV7-8 and TRBJ1-1, with 7 nucleotides matching TRBD1. After removal of 5 bases from V and 1 base from J, the junction contained 7 bases not matched to a gene. This CDR3 is built from 15 residues. Germline V CDR1 and CDR2: SGHVS, FQNEAQ.

This sequence joins TRBV4-1 and TRBJ1-1, with D perhaps TRBD1 (6 bases). The ends were cut back, 0 bases at V and 6 bases at J, with 20 bases in the middle. This CDR3 comprises 17 residues. Germline CDR1 reads MGHRA; CDR2 reads YSYEKL. The chain's CDR3 is CASSQERGLDESPEAFF. As DNA, the CDR3 is TGCGCCAGCAGCCAAGAGCGGGGGCTTGACGAGTCCCCTGAAGCTTTCTTT.

This chain joins TRBV28 and TRBJ1-2; the D gene is possibly TRBD1 (6 bases). V lost 7 bases and J lost 4, with 16 bases in between. Germline CDR1 and CDR2: MDHEN and SYDVKM. The CDR3 sequence is 14 residues long. The chain's CDR3 is CASKETGTSYGYTF. Written as DNA, the CDR3 is TGTGCCAGCAAGGAGACAGGTACTTCCTATGGCTACACCTTC.

This chain links TRBV19 with TRBJ1-2, with D possibly TRBD1 on 5 matching bases. The germline V gene encodes CDR1 LNHDA and CDR2 SQIVND (reference sequence). The V end lost 8 bases, the J end lost 6 bases, and 13 bases lay between the germline ends. This CDR3 has 12 residues. CDR3 residues: CASDDSWDGYTF. In nucleotides, the CDR3 is TGTGCCAGTGATGACAGTTGGGATGGCTACACCTTC.

This clone was picked up a small number of times. This sequence joins TRBV6-1 and TRBJ2-1; a possible D gene is TRBD2 (6 bases). Germline assignment: CDR1 MNHNS and CDR2 SASEGT. V was shortened by 7 bases and J by 7 bases, with 14 bases between the two germline ends. The CDR3 runs to 13 residues. The CDR3 spells CASTPGTWNEQFF. The CDR3 DNA follows: TGTGCCAGCACCCCAGGGACTTGGAATGAGCAGTTCTTC.

The gene calls are TRBV5-1 and TRBJ2-5; weak D call: TRBD1 (6 bases). The CDR3 covers 15 residues. The V and J ends lost 3 bases and 1 base respectively, with 13 bases between them. Germline V gene data show CDR1 as SGHRS and CDR2 as YFSETQ. The CDR3 sequence is CASSSLGTLQETQYF. As DNA, the CDR3 is TGCGCCAGCAGCTCGCTGGGGACACTCCAAGAGACCCAGTACTTC.

The rearrangement joins TRBV2 to TRBJ2-3; 9 bases align to TRBD1. From germline, CDR1 is SNHLY and CDR2 FYNNEI. The CDR3 is 16 residues long. Unmatched junction bases numbered 6, after V lost 5 bases and J lost 0 bases. The CDR3 protein is CASSRQGGASTDTQYF. The CDR3 DNA sequence: TGTGCCAGCAGTAGACAGGGGGGAGCTAGCACAGATACGCAGTATTTT.

The rearrangement joins TRBV28 to TRBJ1-5; no definite D call. Germline V CDR1 and CDR2: MDHEN, SYDVKM. The CDR3 spans 18 residues. Trimming shortened V by 5 bases and J by 0 bases, and 20 bases separated the two germline ends. DNA for the CDR3: TGTGCCAGCAGTCGTCCCCCCCAGACACCCCTTAGCAATCAGCCCCAGCATTTT. Encoded protein: CASSRPPQTPLSNQPQHF.

This clone was seen just once. The rearrangement links TRBV2 to TRBJ2-3; D may be TRBD1 (8 bases). Germline values: CDR1 SNHLY, CDR2 FYNNEI. This CDR3 has 15 amino acids. Trimming took off 6 bases at V and 8 bases at J, with 21 bases between the two ends. The CDR3 loop reads CASSSNRGGLGTQYF. The CDR3 region has the DNA TGTGCCAGCAGCTCTAACAGGGGGGGGCTCGGTACGCAGTATTTT.

The chain carries TRBV7-2 and TRBJ2-1; 10 bases are shared with TRBD2. V shed 4 bases, J shed 4 bases, and the junction held 7 bases outside the gene matches. Germline CDR1 reads SGHTA; CDR2 reads FQGNSA. The CDR3 has 16 residues. CDR3 loop: CASSSPSGGIYNEQFF. The DNA for the CDR3 is TGTGCCAGCAGCTCCCCTAGCGGGGGTATTTACAATGAGCAGTTCTTC.

V gene TRBV7-9 combines with J gene TRBJ1-1, with 7 bases aligning to TRBD1. The CDR3 consists of 15 residues. Germline loops: CDR1 SEHNR, CDR2 FQNEAQ (reference sequence). With V trimmed by 3 bases and J by 0 bases, 4 bases remained unmatched. In DNA, the CDR3 is TGTGCCAGCAGCTTTCAGGGGGACCTGAACACTGAAGCTTTCTTT. This gives the protein CASSFQGDLNTEAFF.

In its sample, this clone was seen a few times. The J gene is TRBJ2-7, the V gene TRBV2; 9 bases align to TRBD1. V gave up 6 bases and J gave up 4 bases; unmatched junction bases: 4. This CDR3 is 13 amino acids long. From germline, CDR1 is SNHLY and CDR2 FYNNEI. The CDR3 here is CASSRDRAYEQYF. CDR3 nucleotide sequence: TGTGCCAGCAGCCGGGACAGGGCTTACGAGCAGTACTTC. Based on the CDR3 plus reference TRBV2 and TRBJ2-7, the full variable domain is EPEVTQTPSHQVTQMGQEVILRCVPISNHLYFYWYRQILGQKVEFLVSFYNNEISEKSEIFDDQFSVERPDGSNFTLKIRSTKLEDSAMYFCASSRDRAYEQYFGPGTRLTVT.

This chain uses TRBV6-1 with TRBJ1-1; D gene uncertain. The CDR3 is 14 residues long. Germline V gene sequence: CDR1 MNHNS, CDR2 SASEGT. Trimming pared 2 bases from V and 3 bases from J, leaving 10 bases between. CDR3 DNA: TGTGCCAGCAGTGAACTCGGGGTGCACACTGAAGCTTTCTTT. The encoded protein is CASSELGVHTEAFF.

This chain connects TRBV30 to TRBJ1-4; the D is unclear. CDR1 is GTSNPN, CDR2 SVGIG, per germline (reference sequence). The V end was cut by 4 bases, the J end by 7 bases, with 10 bases between. CDR3 length: 12 residues. For the CDR3, the DNA is TGTGCCTGGAAGAGGTACGGTGAAAAACTGTTTTTT. Residues: CAWKRYGEKLFF.

The V gene is TRBV30, the J gene TRBJ1-2; the match to TRBD1 covers 7 bases. In germline, CDR1 is GTSNPN, CDR2 SVGIG (reference sequence). Germline trimming cut 0 bases from V and 7 bases from J; bases unmatched to any gene: 8. This CDR3 region has 14 residues. The CDR3: CAWSVDRDQSGYTF. The CDR3 nucleotides are TGTGCCTGGAGTGTAGACAGGGATCAGTCTGGCTACACCTTC.

This chain joins TRBV28 and TRBJ1-5, with a possible D match to TRBD1 (5 bases). The CDR3 has 12 amino acids. CDR1 and CDR2 from the germline V gene are MDHEN and SYDVKM. The ends were cut back, 6 bases at V and 7 bases at J, with 10 bases in the middle. This chain's CDR3 is CASRPRVQPQHF. The CDR3 DNA is TGTGCCAGCAGGCCCAGGGTCCAGCCCCAGCATTTT.